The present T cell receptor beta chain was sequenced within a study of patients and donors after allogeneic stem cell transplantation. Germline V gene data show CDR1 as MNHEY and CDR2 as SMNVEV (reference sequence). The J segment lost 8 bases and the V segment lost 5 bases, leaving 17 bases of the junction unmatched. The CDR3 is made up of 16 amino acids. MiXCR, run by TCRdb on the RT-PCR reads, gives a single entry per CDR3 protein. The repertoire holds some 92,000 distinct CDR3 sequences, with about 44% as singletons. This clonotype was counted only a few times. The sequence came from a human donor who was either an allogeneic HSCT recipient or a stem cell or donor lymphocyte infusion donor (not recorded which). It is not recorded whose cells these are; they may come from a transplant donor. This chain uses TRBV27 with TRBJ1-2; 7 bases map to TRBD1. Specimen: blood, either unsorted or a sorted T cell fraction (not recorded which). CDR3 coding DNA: TGTGCCAGCAGTCCGGGGACAGCTTATACGTCCTTGGGCTACACCTTC. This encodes CASSPGTAYTSLGYTF.